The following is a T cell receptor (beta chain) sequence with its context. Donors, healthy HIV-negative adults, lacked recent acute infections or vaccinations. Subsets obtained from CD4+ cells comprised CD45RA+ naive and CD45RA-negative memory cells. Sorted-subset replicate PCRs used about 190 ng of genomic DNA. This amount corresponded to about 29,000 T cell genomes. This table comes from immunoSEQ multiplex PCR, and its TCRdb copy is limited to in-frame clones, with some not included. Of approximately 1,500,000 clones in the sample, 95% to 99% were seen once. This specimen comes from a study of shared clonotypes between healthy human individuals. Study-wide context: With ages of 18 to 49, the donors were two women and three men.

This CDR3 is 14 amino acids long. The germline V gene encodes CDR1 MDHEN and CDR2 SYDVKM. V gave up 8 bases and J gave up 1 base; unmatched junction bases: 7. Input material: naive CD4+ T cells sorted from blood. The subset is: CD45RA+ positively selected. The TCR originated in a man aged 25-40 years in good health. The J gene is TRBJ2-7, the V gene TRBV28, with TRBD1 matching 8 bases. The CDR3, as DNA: TGTGCCAGCGAGACAGGGACAGGATCCTACGAGCAGTACTTC. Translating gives CASETGTGSYEQYF.